This T cell receptor (beta chain) is drawn from a study of identical twins. General study results and limits: Abundant beta clonotypes from cord blood had fewer insertions, unlike memory repertoires, which showed none. Models came in too low on out-of-frame TCR alpha sharing in monozygotic twins.

Only healthy Caucasians were enrolled as donors. Template switching, a step in the protocol, added a universal primer site, and cDNA carried unique molecular identifiers. In TCRdb, the 5' RACE reads were re-called with MiXCR into one record per CDR3 protein. Of 400,000 to 500,000 distinct CDR3 sequences in the sample, around 18% were seen once. Germline V lookup: CDR1 SGHRS, CDR2 YFSETQ. The CDR3 is made up of 14 amino acids. Many counts were recorded for this clonotype. The antigen is unknown. Relative to the germline gene, one junction end is altered; a read error may explain this. Sequencing used naive T cells sorted from blood. This clonotype was obtained from a man in his fifties in good health. The chain recombines TRBV5-1 with TRBJ2-3; D is unclear. As DNA, the CDR3 is TGTGCCAGCAGCTTGACCGGCCGCACAGATACGCAGTATTTT. Translated: CASSLTGRTDTQYF.